This T cell receptor (beta chain) was recovered during a study of blood T cell repertoires in COVID-19. The protocol was immunoSEQ multiplex PCR, while the TCRdb copy is restricted to in-frame clones and leaves out a portion. The data contain about 430,000 clones, 88% of them singletons. The CDR3 has 14 amino acids. Deletions cut 5 bases from V and 1 base from J, with 11 bases between. Germline-derived CDR1 and CDR2 are SGHTA and FQGNSA. The sample consisted of PBMCs or T cells enriched from blood (not recorded which). The chain combines TRBV7-2 with TRBJ2-5; a possible D gene is TRBD2 (6 bases). The receptor was isolated from a young woman who had been exposed to COVID-19. The CDR3, as DNA: TGTGCCAGCAGCCCCGGGACTTCCCAAGAGACCCAGTACTTC. This sequence encodes CASSPGTSQETQYF.